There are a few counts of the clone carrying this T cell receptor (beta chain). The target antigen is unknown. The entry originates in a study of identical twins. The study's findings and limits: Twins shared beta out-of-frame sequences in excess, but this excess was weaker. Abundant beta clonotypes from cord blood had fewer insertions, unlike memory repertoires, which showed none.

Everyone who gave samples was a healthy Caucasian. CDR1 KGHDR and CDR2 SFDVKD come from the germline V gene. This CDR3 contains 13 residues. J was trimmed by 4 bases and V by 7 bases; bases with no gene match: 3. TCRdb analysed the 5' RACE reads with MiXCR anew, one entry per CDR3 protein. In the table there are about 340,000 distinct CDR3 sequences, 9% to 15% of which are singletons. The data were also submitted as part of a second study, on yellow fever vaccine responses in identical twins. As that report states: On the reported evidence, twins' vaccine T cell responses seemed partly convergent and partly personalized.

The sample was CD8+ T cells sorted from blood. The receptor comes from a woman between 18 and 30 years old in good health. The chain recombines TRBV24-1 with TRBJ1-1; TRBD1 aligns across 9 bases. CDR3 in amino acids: CATRETGGTEAFF. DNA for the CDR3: TGTGCCACCAGAGAGACAGGGGGCACTGAAGCTTTCTTT.